This T cell receptor (beta chain) was sequenced during a study of blood T cells in healthy people across ages. The CDR3 runs to 18 residues. Trimming cost V 3 bases and J 0 bases; bases outside gene matches: 8. CDR1 is SGDLS, CDR2 YYNGEE, per germline. Primed by a sample-barcoded 5' primer and a J-beta primer mix, a second PCR proceeded for roughly 6 to 12 cycles. Every cDNA was tagged by a template-switch adaptor with 12 random nucleotides. MiXCR, applied by TCRdb to the 5' RACE reads, yields one record per CDR3 protein. The sample carries 1.5 million to 2 million distinct CDR3 sequences, 49% recorded once. The individuals who served as donors were healthy Caucasians living in Russia, aged roughly 6 to 90. Every participating donor contributed about 10 milliliters of peripheral blood through a draw.

Sequencing input: blood. This rearrangement joins TRBV9 to TRBJ2-6, with TRBD1 matching 8 bases. This sequence originates from a woman in her thirties or forties in good health. CDR3 loop: CASSARQGFDSGANVLTF. The CDR3 nucleotides read TGTGCCAGCAGCGCTAGACAGGGGTTCGACTCTGGGGCCAACGTCCTGACTTTC.